Presented here are 21 T cell receptor beta chains from one specimen sequenced in a study of T cell responses to AZD1222 COVID-19 vaccine. The table came from immunoSEQ multiplex PCR; TCRdb's copy has only in-frame clones and leaves some out. The sample holds approximately 88,000 clones; about 89% are singletons and the top ten take roughly 5.1%. The sample consisted of peripheral blood, taken 28 days after the second AZD1222 dose. The receptor source for this set is an adult who received the AZD1222 COVID-19 vaccine.

The chain couples TRBV9 to TRBJ1-3; D ambiguous. CDR1 is SGDLS, CDR2 YYNGEE, per germline. This CDR3 region has 14 residues. Trimming cost V 0 bases and J 6 bases, with 10 bases left between them. CDR3 coding DNA: TGTGCCAGCAGCGTAGGACCCCAATCAAACACCATATATTTT. Translation: CASSVGPQSNTIYF.

This chain joins TRBV18 and TRBJ1-2; TRBD1 might be the D (6 bases). With 2 bases removed from V and 7 bases from J, the gap between germline ends came to 17 bases. Germline lookup yields CDR1 KGHSH and CDR2 LQKENI. This CDR3 region has 15 residues. The CDR3 coding sequence is TGTGCCAGCTCACCAAAGAATCAGGGGATGGGTGGCTACACCTTC. Translating it yields CASSPKNQGMGGYTF.

This chain connects TRBV5-1 to TRBJ1-1; no clear D gene. The V end lost 4 bases, the J end lost 1 base, and 11 bases lay between the germline ends. This CDR3 is built from 14 residues. Germline values: CDR1 SGHRS, CDR2 YFSETQ. The CDR3, as DNA: TGCGCCAGCAGCCCGCACCTCGGGAACACTGAAGCTTTCTTT. It yields the protein CASSPHLGNTEAFF.

This clone appeared a few times. The V gene is TRBV7-6, the J gene TRBJ1-3, with a weak D call TRBD1 (5 bases). Trimming stripped 5 bases from V and 0 bases from J, with 20 bases between. Germline lookup yields CDR1 SGHVS and CDR2 FNYEAQ. This CDR3 has 18 amino acids. Here the CDR3 DNA reads TGTGCCAGCAGCCCGATTGGGGACCGAGGGAGCTCTGGAAACACCATATATTTT. Its protein is CASSPIGDRGSSGNTIYF.

This chain uses TRBV6-1 with TRBJ2-7; the D gene could be TRBD1 or TRBD2 (5 bases each). This CDR3 has 17 residues. CDR1 MNHNS and CDR2 SASEGT come from the germline V gene. Trimming shortened V by 3 bases and J by 4 bases, and 22 bases separated the two germline ends. The CDR3: CASSDAGRATKPYEQYF. CDR3 bases: TGTGCCAGCAGTGACGCGGGCAGGGCCACCAAGCCTTACGAGCAGTACTTC.

This sequence joins TRBV5-4 and TRBJ2-3; D remains unclear. This CDR3 comprises 17 residues. The ends were cut back, 5 bases at V and 4 bases at J, with 23 bases in the middle. Germline V gene sequence: CDR1 SGHNT, CDR2 YYREEE (reference sequence). The CDR3 region is CASRSLGIGIGSDTQYF. CDR3 DNA sequence: TGTGCCAGCAGGTCCTTGGGGATAGGAATCGGGTCAGATACGCAGTATTTT.

V is TRBV2 and J is TRBJ1-1; D not certain. Germline CDR1 and CDR2: SNHLY and FYNNEI. CDR3 length: 14 amino acids. Trimming pared 7 bases from V and 0 bases from J, leaving 12 bases between. CDR3 coding DNA: TGTGCCAGCACCTGGACTGAAATGAACACTGAAGCTTTCTTT. Translation gives CASTWTEMNTEAFF.

The genes are TRBV2 and TRBJ1-4; D possibly corresponds to TRBD1 (6 bases). With 6 bases removed from V and 0 bases from J, the gap between germline ends came to 11 bases. CDR1 and CDR2 (germline): SNHLY, FYNNEI. CDR3 length: 15 amino acids. The CDR3 DNA follows: TGTGCCAGCAGCCAAACAGGGTCAACTAATGAAAAACTGTTTTTT. Its translation is CASSQTGSTNEKLFF. Drawing the rest from reference TRBV2 and TRBJ1-4, the complete variable domain is EPEVTQTPSHQVTQMGQEVILRCVPISNHLYFYWYRQILGQKVEFLVSFYNNEISEKSEIFDDQFSVERPDGSNFTLKIRSTKLEDSAMYFCASSQTGSTNEKLFFGSGTQLSVL.

This clone was observed once. The V call is TRBV7-8, the J call TRBJ1-1; D is ambiguous. Trimming stripped 5 bases from V and 6 bases from J, with 16 bases between. The CDR3 has 14 residues. Germline-derived CDR1 and CDR2 are SGHVS and FQNEAQ. CDR3 nucleotide sequence: TGTGCCAGCAGCCCGAGACCCGGAGTGGCTGAAGCTTTCTTT. Residues: CASSPRPGVAEAFF. Combining the CDR3 with reference TRBV7-8 and TRBJ1-1 gives the whole variable domain GAGVSQSPRYKVAKRGQDVALRCDPISGHVSLFWYQQALGQGPEFLTYFQNEAQLDKSGLPSDRFFAERPEGSVSTLKIQRTQQEDSAVYLCASSPRPGVAEAFFGQGTRLTVV.

The gene calls are TRBV5-1 and TRBJ1-1; 12 nucleotides agree with TRBD1. Losses at the gene ends were 3 bases for V and 3 bases for J; bases not matched to a gene: 6. Germline assignment: CDR1 SGHRS and CDR2 YFSETQ. The CDR3 runs to 16 residues. CDR3 nucleotide sequence: TGCGCCAGCAGCTCCGGGACAGGGGGCAGGGACACTGAAGCTTTCTTT. Translation gives CASSSGTGGRDTEAFF.

This CDR3 reads CASSLAGQGGPEAFF. As DNA, the CDR3 is TGCGCCAGCAGCTTGGCGGGACAGGGGGGGCCTGAAGCTTTCTTT. J is TRBJ1-1 and V is TRBV5-1; TRBD1 matches 11 bases. CDR3 length: 15 amino acids. CDR1 and CDR2 from the germline V gene are SGHRS and YFSETQ. The V and J ends lost 0 bases and 6 bases, in that order; junction bases with no gene match: 4. Complete variable domain (other parts from reference TRBV5-1 and TRBJ1-1): KAGVTQTPRYLIKTRGQQVTLSCSPISGHRSVSWYQQTPGQGLQFLFEYFSETQRNKGNFPGRFSGRQFSNSRSEMNVSTLELGDSALYLCASSLAGQGGPEAFFGQGTRLTVV.

This chain links TRBV19 with TRBJ1-3; 9 nucleotides agree with TRBD1. The CDR3 spans 17 residues. After removal of 8 bases from V and 3 bases from J, the junction contained 14 bases not matched to a gene. Germline CDR1 LNHDA, CDR2 SQIVND (reference sequence). The CDR3 sequence is CASVPRTGERNGNTIYF. The CDR3 DNA follows: TGTGCCAGTGTCCCCAGGACAGGGGAAAGGAATGGAAACACCATATATTTT.

The chain carries TRBV6-6 and TRBJ2-7; 11 positions match TRBD2. Germline V gives CDR1 MNHNY, CDR2 SVGAGI (reference sequence). This CDR3 comprises 16 residues. J was trimmed by 4 bases and V by 2 bases; bases with no gene match: 7. The CDR3 sequence is CASSYPLAGGRYEQYF. DNA of the CDR3: TGTGCCAGCAGTTACCCTTTAGCGGGGGGGAGATACGAGCAGTACTTC.

The chain links TRBV2 to TRBJ1-3, with D possibly matching TRBD1 (5 bases). Trimming left V 5 bases short and J 0 bases short, with 11 bases between. The V gene's germline CDR1 is SNHLY and CDR2 FYNNEI. The CDR3 contains 15 residues. CDR3 nucleotides: TGTGCCAGCAGTTACGGACAAGCCTCTGGAAACACCATATATTTT. This gives the protein CASSYGQASGNTIYF.

The genes are TRBV19 and TRBJ2-3; 11 bases match TRBD2. The V gene end was trimmed by 8 bases and the J gene end by 2 bases; junction bases not matched to a gene: 6. This CDR3 spans 15 amino acids. Germline loops: CDR1 LNHDA, CDR2 SQIVND (reference sequence). As DNA, the CDR3 is TGTGCCAGTCGTCTAGCGGGGGGTAACACAGATACGCAGTATTTT. Its translation is CASRLAGGNTDTQYF.

In this sample, this clone turned up once. CDR3 sequence (DNA): TGCGCCAGCAGCTCACGACCGGGACAGGGTCCCGGGGCCAACGTCCTGACTTTC. This encodes CASSSRPGQGPGANVLTF. V usage is TRBV5-1 and J usage is TRBJ2-6; 9 positions agree with TRBD1. With V trimmed by 3 bases and J by 4 bases, 11 bases remained unmatched. The CDR3 extends over 18 amino acids. In germline, CDR1 is SGHRS, CDR2 YFSETQ. Using reference TRBV5-1 and TRBJ2-6 for the parts outside the CDR3, the full variable domain is KAGVTQTPRYLIKTRGQQVTLSCSPISGHRSVSWYQQTPGQGLQFLFEYFSETQRNKGNFPGRFSGRQFSNSRSEMNVSTLELGDSALYLCASSSRPGQGPGANVLTFGAGSRLTVL.

This clone showed up just once. The CDR3 here is CASSTSTGASYEQYF. The CDR3 DNA follows: TGTGCCAGTAGTACCTCGACAGGGGCTTCCTACGAGCAGTACTTC. V and J are TRBV19 and TRBJ2-7; TRBD1 aligns across 8 bases. Unmatched junction bases numbered 6, after V lost 4 bases and J lost 1 base. CDR3 length: 15 residues. Germline values: CDR1 LNHDA, CDR2 SQIVND (reference sequence).

This clone is a singleton in its sample. J is TRBJ2-7 and V is TRBV3-1 (or the pseudogene TRBV3-2); 7 bases fit TRBD1. The length of the CDR3 is 15 residues. Trimming at V came to 1 base and at J to 0 bases, leaving 3 bases not matched to a gene. The germline V gene has CDR1 LGHDT and CDR2 YNNKEL (reference sequence). As DNA, the CDR3 is TGTGCCAGCAGCCAAGGGGCAGGGGGCTCCTACGAGCAGTACTTC. This codes for CASSQGAGGSYEQYF.

V gene TRBV5-1 combines with J gene TRBJ1-3; no definite D call. Germline loops: CDR1 SGHRS, CDR2 YFSETQ. CDR3 length equals 14 residues. V lost 4 bases and J 2 bases, leaving 10 bases between the germline ends. The CDR3 loop is CASSPGNTGNTIYF. The CDR3 DNA reads TGCGCCAGCAGCCCGGGGAACACTGGAAACACCATATATTTT.

The chain employs TRBV5-1 and TRBJ1-4; D gene unclear. The CDR3 has 14 residues. Between the trimmed V and J ends, which lost 4 bases and 4 bases, there was a span of 11 bases. CDR1 is SGHRS, CDR2 YFSETQ, per germline. The CDR3 DNA is TGCGCCAGCAGCCCGGCTGGGATTAATGAAAAACTGTTTTTT. It is translated as CASSPAGINEKLFF.

The table lists this clone with a few counts. The chain carries TRBV7-8 and TRBJ1-4; the D is unclear. The CDR3 sequence is 16 residues long. The V and J ends lost 2 bases and 10 bases respectively, with 20 bases between them. Germline-derived CDR1 and CDR2 are SGHVS and FQNEAQ. The DNA for the CDR3 is TGTGCCAGCAGCTTAAACGGGGTCGGAGGTTTAGGAAAACTGTTTTTT. Residues: CASSLNGVGGLGKLFF.